One and the same sample provided the 12 T cell receptor beta chains below, sequenced in a study of T-cell memory formation after mild COVID-19. One entry per CDR3 protein, called by TCRdb with MiXCR from the 5' RACE reads. The sample holds about 340,000 distinct CDR3 sequences; roughly 13% are singletons and the top ten take 20% to 25%. The sequenced sample consisted of PBMCs or a T cell subset sorted from them (not recorded which). Receptor source: a man aged 18 to 30 who had mild COVID-19 (a few samples of this study predate the infection). Cell type and time point are not known.

The chain recombines TRBV18 with TRBJ1-4; D unresolved. CDR1 and CDR2 (germline): KGHSH, LQKENI. The CDR3 is 12 residues long. Trimming removed 6 bases at V and 8 bases at J, with 10 bases between. CDR3 residues: CASSQAGEKLFF. CDR3 DNA sequence: TGTGCCAGCTCTCAGGCAGGCGAAAAACTGTTTTTT.

This clonotype was seen many times. This CDR3 is CASSFDGNTEAFF. CDR3 sequence (DNA): TGTGCCAGCAGCTTTGACGGGAACACTGAAGCTTTCTTT. The J gene is TRBJ1-1, the V gene TRBV7-9; D remains unclear. CDR3 length: 13 amino acids. The V end was cut by 3 bases, the J end by 1 base, with 6 bases between. CDR1 is SEHNR and CDR2 is FQNEAQ in the germline V gene (reference sequence).

There are many counts of this clonotype. The chain employs TRBV5-5 and TRBJ1-2; 7 bases agree with TRBD1. The germline gives CDR1 SGHKS, CDR2 YYEKEE (reference sequence). The V and J ends lost 1 base and 4 bases, in that order; junction bases with no gene match: 10. The length of the CDR3 is 16 residues. DNA for the CDR3: TGTGCCAGCAGCTTGACCCACAGGGGTGCCCGCTATGGCTACACCTTC. The encoded protein is CASSLTHRGARYGYTF.

The chain employs TRBV28 and TRBJ2-5; no definite D call. The V and J ends lost 7 bases and 7 bases respectively, with 10 bases between them. The CDR3 has 11 amino acids. The V gene's germline CDR1 is MDHEN and CDR2 SYDVKM. CDR3 sequence (DNA): TGTGCCAGCAACACACACGGGACCCAGTACTTC. Translated: CASNTHGTQYF.

This clonotype was recorded at least ten times. V gene TRBV6-4 combines with J gene TRBJ1-1; D is unclear. The CDR3 runs 13 residues. Germline CDR1 MRHNA, CDR2 SNTAGT. V was pared by 6 bases and J by 3 bases, with 11 bases between. CDR3 in DNA: TGTGCCAGCAGCTTCACGGAGGACACTGAAGCTTTCTTT. Amino acid sequence: CASSFTEDTEAFF.

This sequence joins TRBV9 and TRBJ2-1; 9 bases fit TRBD1. From germline, CDR1 is SGDLS and CDR2 YYNGEE. With 4 bases clipped from V and 7 bases from J, the junction kept 12 bases outside the gene matches. The CDR3 is made up of 16 amino acids. CDR3 region: CASSSNPRDRDNEQFF. Written as DNA, the CDR3 is TGTGCCAGCAGCTCCAACCCCCGGGACAGGGATAATGAGCAGTTCTTC.

In this sample, this clonotype turned up once. V and J are TRBV6-5 and TRBJ2-2, with D tentatively TRBD1 or TRBD2 (5 bases each). CDR3 size: 19 residues. V was clipped by 0 bases and J by 0 bases, with 17 bases between them. CDR1 and CDR2 from the germline V gene are MNHEY and SVGAGI. This CDR3 is CASSYSTGRTFPNTGELFF. The DNA of the CDR3 is TGTGCCAGCAGTTACTCCACAGGACGGACTTTCCCGAACACCGGGGAGCTGTTTTTT.

This clonotype was detected many times. This chain connects TRBV4-1 to TRBJ1-1, with D maybe TRBD1 (6 bases). This CDR3 is 15 amino acids long. Germline CDR1 reads MGHRA; CDR2 reads YSYEKL. V lost 5 bases and J lost 10, with 23 bases in between. CDR3 DNA sequence: TGCGCCAGCAGCATAAACAGGGTCGGGAGACCTGGAGCTTTCTTT. Translating it yields CASSINRVGRPGAFF.

To note about this clonotype: Germline is not matched at one junction end, which may reflect a read error. V usage is TRBV7-9 and J usage is TRBJ1-2; D gene unclear. Germline-derived CDR1 and CDR2 are SEHNR and FQNEAQ (reference sequence). The CDR3 has 13 residues. The chain's CDR3 is CASSLATLGDTYF. The CDR3 DNA follows: TGTGCCAGCAGCTTAGCCACGCTTGGCGATACTTATTTC.

This clonotype has only a few counts. V usage is TRBV19 and J usage is TRBJ2-7; weak D call: TRBD1 (5 bases). Germline V gene lookup returns CDR1 LNHDA and CDR2 SQIVND (reference sequence). Trimming removed 5 bases at V and 6 bases at J, with 11 bases between. CDR3 size: 12 residues. CDR3: CASSPGIAEQYF. CDR3 nucleotides: TGTGCCAGTAGTCCAGGGATTGCCGAGCAGTACTTC.

A remark on this clonotype: One end of the junction varies from germline; a read error may be responsible. The genes are TRBV24-1 and TRBJ2-3, with D uncertain. The germline gives CDR1 KGHDR, CDR2 SFDVKD. The CDR3 is made up of 14 amino acids. This CDR3 reads CATSDGRFPDTRYF. CDR3 bases: TGTGCCACCAGTGATGGTAGATTCCCAGATACGCGGTATTTT.

This clonotype was detected only a few times. This rearrangement joins TRBV7-9 to TRBJ2-7; TRBD2 might be the D (6 bases). The germline V gene has CDR1 SEHNR and CDR2 FQNEAQ (reference sequence). V lost 5 bases to trimming and J lost 3 bases, with 20 bases between them. The CDR3 has 16 amino acids. CDR3 sequence (DNA): TGTGCCAGCAGCGGGGCGGAGGGCGGGACGGACTACGAGCAGTACTTC. This codes for CASSGAEGGTDYEQYF.